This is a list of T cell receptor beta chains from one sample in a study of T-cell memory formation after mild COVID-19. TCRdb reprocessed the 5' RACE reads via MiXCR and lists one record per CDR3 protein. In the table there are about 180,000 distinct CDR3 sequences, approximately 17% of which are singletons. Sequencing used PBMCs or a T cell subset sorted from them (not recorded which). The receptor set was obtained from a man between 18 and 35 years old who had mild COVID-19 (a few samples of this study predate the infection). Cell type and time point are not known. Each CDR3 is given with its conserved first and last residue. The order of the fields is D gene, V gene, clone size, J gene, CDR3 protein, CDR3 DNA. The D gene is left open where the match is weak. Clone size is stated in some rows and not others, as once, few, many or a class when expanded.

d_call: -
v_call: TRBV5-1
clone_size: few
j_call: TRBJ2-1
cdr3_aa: CASTEDSSYNEQFF
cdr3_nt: TGCGCCAGCACCGAGGACAGCTCCTACAATGAGCAGTTCTTC

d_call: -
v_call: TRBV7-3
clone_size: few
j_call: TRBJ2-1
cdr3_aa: CASSPLPARGSYNEQFF
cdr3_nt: TGTGCCAGCAGCCCACTTCCTGCAAGGGGTTCCTACAATGAGCAGTTCTTC

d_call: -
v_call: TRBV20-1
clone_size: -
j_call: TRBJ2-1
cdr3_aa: CSAGRSGLLRGEQFF
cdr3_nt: TGCAGTGCTGGGCGCTCGGGACTGTTACGGGGTGAGCAGTTCTTC

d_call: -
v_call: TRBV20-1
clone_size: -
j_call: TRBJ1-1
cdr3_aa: CSARDRSGYTEAFF
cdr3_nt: TGCAGTGCTAGAGATCGAAGTGGTTACACTGAAGCTTTCTTT

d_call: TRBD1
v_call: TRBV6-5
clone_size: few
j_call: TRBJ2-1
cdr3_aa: CASSYSRGGGEQFF
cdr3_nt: TGTGCCAGCAGTTACTCGAGAGGGGGCGGTGAGCAGTTCTTC

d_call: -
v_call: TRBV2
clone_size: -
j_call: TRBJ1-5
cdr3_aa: CASRVGLASNQPQHF
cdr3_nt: TGTGCCAGCAGAGTCGGCCTCGCAAGCAATCAGCCCCAGCATTTT

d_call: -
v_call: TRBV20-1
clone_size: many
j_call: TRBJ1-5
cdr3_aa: CSATFTNQPQHF
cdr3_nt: TGCAGTGCCACATTTACCAATCAGCCCCAGCATTTT

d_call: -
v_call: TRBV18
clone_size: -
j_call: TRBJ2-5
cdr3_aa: CASRLLSEETQYF
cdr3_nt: TGTGCCAGCCGACTCCTGAGTGAAGAGACCCAGTACTTC

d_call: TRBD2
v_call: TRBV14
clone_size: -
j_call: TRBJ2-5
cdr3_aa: CASSLSRAREGRQETQYF
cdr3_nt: TGTGCCAGCAGCCTTTCCCGGGCAAGGGAGGGGAGGCAAGAGACCCAGTACTTC

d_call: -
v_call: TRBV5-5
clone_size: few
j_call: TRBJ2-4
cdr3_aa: CASRIGQLAKNIQYF
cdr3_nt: TGTGCCAGCAGGATCGGACAACTAGCCAAAAACATTCAGTACTTC